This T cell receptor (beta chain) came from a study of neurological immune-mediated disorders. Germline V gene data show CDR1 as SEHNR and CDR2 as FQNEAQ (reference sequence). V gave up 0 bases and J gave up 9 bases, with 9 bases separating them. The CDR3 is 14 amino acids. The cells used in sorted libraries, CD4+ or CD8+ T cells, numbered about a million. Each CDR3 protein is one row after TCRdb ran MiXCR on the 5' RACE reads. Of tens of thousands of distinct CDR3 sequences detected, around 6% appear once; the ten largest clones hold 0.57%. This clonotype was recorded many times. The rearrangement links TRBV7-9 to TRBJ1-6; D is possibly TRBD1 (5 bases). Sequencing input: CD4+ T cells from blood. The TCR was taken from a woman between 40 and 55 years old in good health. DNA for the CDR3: TGTGCCAGCAGCTTAGCAGGAGGGACTTCACCCCTCCACTTT. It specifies CASSLAGGTSPLHF.